This note documents a single T cell receptor (beta chain) sequence. Its target is not known. Trimming pared 1 base from V and 5 bases from J, leaving 11 bases between. The CDR3 totals 14 residues. Looked up from germline, CDR1 is SEHNR and CDR2 is FQNEAQ (reference sequence). The entry originates in a study of early T cells in non-severe SARS-CoV-2 infection. About the study: Sequenced material consisted of bulk RNA (from unsorted whole blood), and chains were unpaired.

TCRdb ran MiXCR on the 5' RACE reads and lists one entry per CDR3 protein. The sample lists around 79,000 distinct CDR3 sequences; around 10% were seen once. The study, taken as a whole, reports: VDJdb matches were skewed toward anti-spike CD8 T cell responses.

Sequenced material: whole blood, taken at baseline. This sequence was found in an adult who was a healthcare worker with PCR-confirmed SARS-CoV-2 infection or an uninfected control (not recorded which). The chain recombines TRBV7-9 with TRBJ2-5; D unclear. The CDR3: CASSLGRIQETQYF. The CDR3 DNA reads as TGTGCCAGCAGCTTAGGGCGCATTCAGGAGACCCAGTACTTC. Complete variable domain (other parts from reference TRBV7-9 and TRBJ2-5): DTGVSQNPRHKITKRGQNVTFRCDPISEHNRLYWYRQTLGQGPEFLTYFQNEAQLEKSRLLSDRFSAERPKGSFSTLEIQRTEQGDSAMYLCASSLGRIQETQYFGPGTRLLVL.